This TCR beta chain was found in a study of blood T cell repertoires in COVID-19. The wider study: Collection of acute and convalescent COVID-19 samples took place in the United States, Italy and Spain. In each case, the material was cDNA or gDNA derived from T cells, B-cell-depleted T cells, or PBMCs.

Under the authors' procedure: Amplification of reference gene primers was used by the study to estimate nucleated cell counts. Assay: immunoSEQ multiplex PCR; the TCRdb copy retains only in-frame clones and omits some. V, J and clone size reflect that table, while D and trimming were determined from the DNA. The data hold 150,000 to 180,000 clones, with around 78% observed a single time. Germline V gene sequence: CDR1 LNHDA, CDR2 SQIVND (reference sequence). With V trimmed by 6 bases and J by 5 bases, 5 bases remained unmatched. The CDR3 totals 14 residues. The sequencing input was peripheral blood. The source of this sequence is a man of 80 years or more with acute or convalescent COVID-19. The chain is built from TRBV19 and TRBJ2-2, with 8 bases fitting TRBD1. The CDR3 bases are TGTGCCAGTAGACAGGGGGTGGATACCGGGGAGCTGTTTTTT. Its translation: CASRQGVDTGELFF.